This record covers a single T cell receptor beta chain. The data stem from a study of blood T cell repertoires in COVID-19. Study overall: Sources were T cells, B-cell-depleted T cells, or PBMCs; the material itself was cDNA or gDNA.

Sequenced by immunoSEQ multiplex PCR; TCRdb stores in-frame clones only, minus some. Of about 200,000 clones listed, 70% to 90% are singletons. The CDR3 is made up of 14 amino acids. Germline loops: CDR1 MNHEY, CDR2 SVGAGI. Losses at the gene ends were 9 bases for V and 2 bases for J; bases not matched to a gene: 10. The sequence was obtained from a woman of 80 years or more with acute or convalescent COVID-19. The chain is built from TRBV6-5 and TRBJ2-7; 7 bases are shared with TRBD2. The sequenced sample was peripheral blood. Here the CDR3 reads CASTLSGGTYEQYF. The DNA of the CDR3 is TGTGCCAGTACTCTCTCGGGAGGCACCTACGAGCAGTACTTC.